Each of the 14 T cell receptor beta chains below was sequenced from the same sample in a study of blood T cell repertoires in COVID-19. Sequencing was performed with immunoSEQ multiplex PCR; in TCRdb, only in-frame clones are kept and a portion is missing. The sample holds about 190,000 clones, about 88% seen once. The material sequenced was peripheral blood. The receptors originated from a middle-aged woman who had recovered from COVID-19.

Note on this clone: Other DNA sequences from this sample encode an identical CDR3 as well. The rearrangement uses TRBV6-5 and TRBJ2-7, with 9 bases aligning to TRBD1. Trimming at V came to 0 bases and at J to 7 bases, leaving 1 base not matched to a gene. The germline V gene encodes CDR1 MNHEY and CDR2 SVGAGI. This CDR3 is built from 13 residues. The chain's CDR3 is CASSYSTGGEQYF. DNA for the CDR3: TGTGCCAGCAGTTACTCGACAGGGGGAGAGCAGTACTTC.

A few counts support this clone. The rearrangement links TRBV11-3 to TRBJ1-1; TRBD1 is a possible D gene (6 bases). Trimming took off 5 bases at V and 0 bases at J, with 10 bases between the two ends. CDR1 SGHNT and CDR2 YENEEA come from the germline V gene. This CDR3 region has 14 residues. CDR3 in amino acids: CASSHTGMNTEAFF. DNA of the CDR3: TGTGCCAGCAGCCATACAGGGATGAACACTGAAGCTTTCTTT.

This clone was counted a few times. The chain is built from TRBV7-2 and TRBJ1-5, with 8 bases that match TRBD1. CDR3 size: 13 residues. The germline CDR1 and CDR2 sequences are SGHTA and FQGNSA. V shed 5 bases, J shed 6 bases, and the junction held 3 bases outside the gene matches. The chain's CDR3 is CASSDRGAQPQHF. The CDR3 DNA is TGTGCCAGCAGCGACAGGGGAGCTCAGCCCCAGCATTTT.

The rearrangement joins TRBV6-2 or TRBV6-3 to TRBJ2-1; D is possibly TRBD2 (5 bases). The CDR3 extends over 17 amino acids. Germline lookup yields CDR1 MNHEY and CDR2 SVGEGT. Trimming shortened V by 0 bases and J by 0 bases, and 12 bases separated the two germline ends. The CDR3 DNA sequence: TGTGCCAGCAGTTACTCCTTGGGAGCCACCTCCTACAATGAGCAGTTCTTC. Its translation is CASSYSLGATSYNEQFF.

This clone was detected once. The rearrangement joins TRBV28 to TRBJ1-2; 8 nucleotides agree with TRBD1. Losses at the gene ends were 6 bases for V and 0 bases for J; bases not matched to a gene: 6. Germline CDR1 MDHEN, CDR2 SYDVKM. The CDR3 runs 15 residues. CDR3 in amino acids: CASRVGTGANYGYTF. CDR3 nucleotides: TGTGCCAGCAGGGTAGGGACAGGAGCTAACTATGGCTACACCTTC.

J is TRBJ1-4 and V is TRBV3-1 (or the pseudogene TRBV3-2), with a possible D match to TRBD1 (5 bases). Per the germline V gene, CDR1 is LGHDT and CDR2 is YNNKEL (reference sequence). V dropped 1 base and J dropped 4 bases, with 13 bases sitting between them. This CDR3 region has 16 residues. CDR3 sequence: CASSQVPQGGNEKLFF. CDR3 nucleotide sequence: TGTGCCAGCAGCCAAGTTCCTCAGGGAGGTAATGAAAAACTGTTTTTT.

The chain carries TRBV15 and TRBJ1-2; TRBD1 agrees at 11 bases. This CDR3 region has 15 residues. Germline-derived CDR1 and CDR2 are LNHNV and YYDKDF (reference sequence). Germline trimming cut 3 bases from V and 2 bases from J; bases unmatched to any gene: 2. The CDR3: CATSRGTGGNYGYTF. The CDR3, as DNA: TGTGCCACCAGCAGGGGGACAGGGGGAAACTATGGCTACACCTTC.

The chain employs TRBV7-9 and TRBJ2-3; TRBD2 matches 12 bases. With 5 bases clipped from V and 1 base from J, the junction kept 1 base outside the gene matches. Germline CDR1 SEHNR, CDR2 FQNEAQ (reference sequence). CDR3 length: 15 residues. The CDR3 DNA reads TGTGCCAGCAGCCCTAGCGGGAGGGGCACAGATACGCAGTATTTT. Its protein product is CASSPSGRGTDTQYF.

V gene TRBV18 combines with J gene TRBJ1-2; 7 bases line up with TRBD1. V dropped 5 bases and J dropped 8; count of bases not matched to a gene: 11. The CDR3 runs 14 residues. Germline-derived CDR1 and CDR2 are KGHSH and LQKENI. CDR3 in amino acids: CASSLGTGELGYTF. Written as DNA, the CDR3 is TGTGCCAGCTCATTGGGAACAGGGGAGCTAGGCTACACCTTC.

This sequence joins TRBV6-5 and TRBJ2-3, with a possible D match to TRBD2 (7 bases). Germline loops: CDR1 MNHEY, CDR2 SVGAGI. This CDR3 is 15 amino acids long. V gave up 7 bases and J gave up 6 bases, with 20 bases separating them. CDR3 DNA: TGTGCCAGCAAGAAGGGGGGAGGGCCTGTCGATACGCAGTATTTT. Its translation: CASKKGGGPVDTQYF.

This chain joins TRBV24-1 and TRBJ2-7; 7 bases are a match to TRBD2. The V gene's germline CDR1 is KGHDR and CDR2 SFDVKD. V was pared by 0 bases and J by 9 bases, with 13 bases of the junction left unmatched. This CDR3 spans 16 amino acids. DNA of the CDR3: TGTGCCACCAGTGATTTGCCGGGACTACCTCCCCCCCGGCAGTACTTC. Protein: CATSDLPGLPPPRQYF.

The chain recombines TRBV9 with TRBJ2-1; 7 bases agree with TRBD2. The CDR3 covers 17 residues. Germline trimming cut 0 bases from V and 3 bases from J; bases unmatched to any gene: 9. Germline V gene sequence: CDR1 SGDLS, CDR2 YYNGEE. CDR3: CASSVVGTIGVYNEQFF. The DNA of the CDR3 is TGTGCCAGCAGCGTAGTCGGGACTATCGGTGTCTACAATGAGCAGTTCTTC. Drawing the rest from reference TRBV9 and TRBJ2-1, the complete variable domain is DSGVTQTPKHLITATGQRVTLRCSPRSGDLSVYWYQQSLDQGLQFLIQYYNGEERAKGNILERFSAQQFPDLHSELNLSSLELGDSALYFCASSVVGTIGVYNEQFFGPGTRLTVL.

The chain joins TRBV7-3 to TRBJ2-2; tentative D call: TRBD1 (6 bases). CDR1 is SGHTA, CDR2 FQGTGA, per germline. Trimming removed 0 bases at V and 0 bases at J, with 8 bases between. This CDR3 has 16 residues. CDR3 amino acids: CASSLTGTPNTGELFF. For the CDR3, the DNA is TGTGCCAGCAGCTTAACTGGGACACCGAACACCGGGGAGCTGTTTTTT.

This clone appeared a single time. This chain joins TRBV7-3 and TRBJ2-1, with 10 bases that match TRBD2. V lost 4 bases and J lost 5; bases outside the gene matches: 5. The CDR3 covers 15 residues. Germline V gene sequence: CDR1 SGHTA, CDR2 FQGTGA. CDR3 nucleotides: TGTGCCAGCAGCTCCGGACTAGCGGAAAACAATGAGCAGTTCTTC. Residues: CASSSGLAENNEQFF.